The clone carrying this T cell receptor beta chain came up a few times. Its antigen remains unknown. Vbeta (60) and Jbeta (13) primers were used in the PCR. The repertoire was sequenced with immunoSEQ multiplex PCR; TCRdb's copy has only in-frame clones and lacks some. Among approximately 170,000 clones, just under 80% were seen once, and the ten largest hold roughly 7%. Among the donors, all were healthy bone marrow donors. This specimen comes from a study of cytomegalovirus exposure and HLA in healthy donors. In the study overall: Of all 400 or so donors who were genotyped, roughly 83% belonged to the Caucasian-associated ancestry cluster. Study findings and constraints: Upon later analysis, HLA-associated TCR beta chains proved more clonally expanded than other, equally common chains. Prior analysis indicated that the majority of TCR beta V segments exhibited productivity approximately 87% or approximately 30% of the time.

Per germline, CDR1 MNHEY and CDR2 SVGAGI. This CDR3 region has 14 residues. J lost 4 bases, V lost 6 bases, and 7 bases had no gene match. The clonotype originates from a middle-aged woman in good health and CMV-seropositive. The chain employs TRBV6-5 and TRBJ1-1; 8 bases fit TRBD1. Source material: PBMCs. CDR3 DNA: TGTGCCAGCAGCCGGGACAGGCTGGGCACTGAAGCTTTCTTT. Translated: CASSRDRLGTEAFF.